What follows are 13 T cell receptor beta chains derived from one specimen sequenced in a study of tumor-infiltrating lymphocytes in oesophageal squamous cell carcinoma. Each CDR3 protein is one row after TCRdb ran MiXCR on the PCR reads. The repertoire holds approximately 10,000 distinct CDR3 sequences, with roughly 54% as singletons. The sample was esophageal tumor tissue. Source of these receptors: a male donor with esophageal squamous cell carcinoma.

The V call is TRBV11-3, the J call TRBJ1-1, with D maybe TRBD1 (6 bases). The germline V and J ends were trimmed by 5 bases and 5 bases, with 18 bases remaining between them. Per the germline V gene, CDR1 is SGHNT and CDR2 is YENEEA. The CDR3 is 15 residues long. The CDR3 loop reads CASSPPYRAETEAFF. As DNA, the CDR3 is TGTGCCAGCAGCCCACCCTACAGGGCTGAAACTGAAGCTTTCTTT.

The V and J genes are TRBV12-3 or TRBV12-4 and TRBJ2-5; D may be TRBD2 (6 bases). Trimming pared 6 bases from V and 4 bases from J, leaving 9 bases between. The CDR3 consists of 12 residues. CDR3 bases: TGTGCCAGCAGCCCCGGGGGAGAGACCCAGTACTTC. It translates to CASSPGGETQYF.

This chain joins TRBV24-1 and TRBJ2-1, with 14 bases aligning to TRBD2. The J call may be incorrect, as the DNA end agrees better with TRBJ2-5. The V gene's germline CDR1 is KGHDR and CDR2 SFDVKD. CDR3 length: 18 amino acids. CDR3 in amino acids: CATSDSGLAGEGAETQYF. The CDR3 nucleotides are TGTGCCACCAGTGATTCGGGACTAGCGGGAGAAGGCGCAGAGACCCAGTACTTC.

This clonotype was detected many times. CDR3 loop: CASSSMGGGNTIYF. The DNA of the CDR3 is TGTGCCAGCAGCTCGATGGGTGGGGGAAACACCATATATTTT. This rearrangement joins TRBV11-2 to TRBJ1-3; D is undetermined. The V gene lost 4 bases and the J gene lost 4 bases, with 11 bases spanning the gap. Germline values: CDR1 SGHAT, CDR2 FQNNGV. The CDR3 totals 14 residues.

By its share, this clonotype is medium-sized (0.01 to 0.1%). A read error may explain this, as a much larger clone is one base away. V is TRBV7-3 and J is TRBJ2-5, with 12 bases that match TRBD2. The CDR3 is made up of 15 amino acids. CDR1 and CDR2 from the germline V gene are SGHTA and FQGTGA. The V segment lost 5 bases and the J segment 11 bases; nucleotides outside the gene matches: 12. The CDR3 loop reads CASSKTSGSRDEQYF. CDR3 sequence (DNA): TGTGCCAGCAGCAAGACTAGCGGGAGTCGGGATGAGCAGTACTTC.

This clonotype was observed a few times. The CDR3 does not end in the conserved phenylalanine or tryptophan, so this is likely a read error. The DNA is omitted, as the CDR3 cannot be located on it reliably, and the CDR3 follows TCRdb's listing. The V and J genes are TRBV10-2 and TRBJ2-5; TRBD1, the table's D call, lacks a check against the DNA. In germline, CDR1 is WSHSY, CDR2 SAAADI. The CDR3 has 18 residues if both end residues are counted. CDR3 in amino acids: CASSKNPGQGDSPLHFGN.

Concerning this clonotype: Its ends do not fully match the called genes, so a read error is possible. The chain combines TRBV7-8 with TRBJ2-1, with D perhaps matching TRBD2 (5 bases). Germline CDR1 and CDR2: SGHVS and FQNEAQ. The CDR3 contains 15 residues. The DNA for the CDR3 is TGTGCCAGCAGCCTTCTATCGGGGAACTACAGTGAGCAGTTCTTC. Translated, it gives CASSLLSGNYSEQFF.

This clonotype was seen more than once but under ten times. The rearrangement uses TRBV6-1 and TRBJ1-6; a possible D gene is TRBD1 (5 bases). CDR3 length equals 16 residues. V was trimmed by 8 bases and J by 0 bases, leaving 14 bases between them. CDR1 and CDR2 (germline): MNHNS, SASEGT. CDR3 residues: CASSPKGFSYNSPLHF. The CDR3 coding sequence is TGTGCCAGCTCTCCTAAGGGGTTCTCCTATAATTCACCCCTCCACTTT.

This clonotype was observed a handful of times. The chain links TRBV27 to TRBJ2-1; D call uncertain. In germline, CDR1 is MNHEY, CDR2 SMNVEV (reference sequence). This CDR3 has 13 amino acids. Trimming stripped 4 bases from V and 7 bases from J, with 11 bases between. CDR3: CASSSAGSNEQFF. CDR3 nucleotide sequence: TGTGCCAGCAGTTCCGCAGGTTCAAATGAGCAGTTCTTC.

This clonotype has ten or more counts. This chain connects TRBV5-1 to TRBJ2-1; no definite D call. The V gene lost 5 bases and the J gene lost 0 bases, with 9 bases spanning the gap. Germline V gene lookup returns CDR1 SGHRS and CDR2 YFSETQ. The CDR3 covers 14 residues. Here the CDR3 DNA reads TGCGCCAGCAGGGGCGGAAGCTCCTACAATGAGCAGTTCTTC. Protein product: CASRGGSSYNEQFF. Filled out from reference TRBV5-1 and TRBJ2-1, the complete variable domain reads KAGVTQTPRYLIKTRGQQVTLSCSPISGHRSVSWYQQTPGQGLQFLFEYFSETQRNKGNFPGRFSGRQFSNSRSEMNVSTLELGDSALYLCASRGGSSYNEQFFGPGTRLTVL.

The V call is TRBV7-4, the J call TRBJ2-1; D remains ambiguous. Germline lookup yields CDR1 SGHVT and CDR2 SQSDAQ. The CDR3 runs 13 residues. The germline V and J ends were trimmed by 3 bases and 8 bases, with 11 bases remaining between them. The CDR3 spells CASSFLGRDEQFF. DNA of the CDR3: TGTGCCAGCAGCTTCCTGGGTAGGGATGAGCAGTTCTTC. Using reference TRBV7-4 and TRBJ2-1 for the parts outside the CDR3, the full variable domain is GAGVSQSPRYKVAKRGRDVALRCDSISGHVTLYWYRQTLGQGSEVLTYSQSDAQRDKSGRPSGRFSAERPERSVSTLKIQRTEQGDSAVYLCASSFLGRDEQFFGPGTRLTVL.

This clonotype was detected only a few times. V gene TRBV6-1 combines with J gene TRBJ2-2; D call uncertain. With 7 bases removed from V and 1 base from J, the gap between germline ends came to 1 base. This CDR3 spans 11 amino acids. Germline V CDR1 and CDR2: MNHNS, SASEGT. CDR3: CASKNTGELFF. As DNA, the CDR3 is TGTGCCAGCAAGAACACCGGGGAGCTGTTTTTT.

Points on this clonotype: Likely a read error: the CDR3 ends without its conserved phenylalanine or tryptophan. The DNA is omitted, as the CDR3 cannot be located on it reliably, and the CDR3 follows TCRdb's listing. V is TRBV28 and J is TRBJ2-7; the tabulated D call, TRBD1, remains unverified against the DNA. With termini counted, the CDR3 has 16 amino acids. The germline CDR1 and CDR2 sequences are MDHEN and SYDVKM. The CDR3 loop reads CASSPDSAGYGYTFGS.